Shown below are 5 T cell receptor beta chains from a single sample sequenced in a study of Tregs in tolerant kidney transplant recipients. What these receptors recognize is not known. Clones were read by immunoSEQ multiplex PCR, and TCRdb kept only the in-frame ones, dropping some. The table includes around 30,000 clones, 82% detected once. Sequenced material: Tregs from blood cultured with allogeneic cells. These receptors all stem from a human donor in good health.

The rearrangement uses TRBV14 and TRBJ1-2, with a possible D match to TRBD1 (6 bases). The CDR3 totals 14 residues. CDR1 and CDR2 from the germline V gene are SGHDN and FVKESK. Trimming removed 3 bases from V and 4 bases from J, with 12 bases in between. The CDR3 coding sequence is TGTGCCAGCAGCCAGGGGACATCCCCCTATGGCTACACCTTC. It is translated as CASSQGTSPYGYTF.

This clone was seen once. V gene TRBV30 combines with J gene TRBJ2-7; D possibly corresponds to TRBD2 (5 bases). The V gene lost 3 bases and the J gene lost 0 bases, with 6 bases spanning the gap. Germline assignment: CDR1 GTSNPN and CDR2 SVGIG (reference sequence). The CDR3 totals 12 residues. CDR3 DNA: TGTGCCTGGAGGAGGGCCTCCTACGAGCAGTACTTC. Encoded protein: CAWRRASYEQYF.

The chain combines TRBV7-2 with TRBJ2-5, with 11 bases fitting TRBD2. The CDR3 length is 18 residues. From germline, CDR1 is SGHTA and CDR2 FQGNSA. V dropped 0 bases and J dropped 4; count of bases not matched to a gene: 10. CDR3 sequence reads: CASSLAILAGGPGETQYF. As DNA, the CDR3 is TGTGCCAGCAGCTTAGCAATTTTAGCGGGAGGGCCCGGAGAGACCCAGTACTTC.

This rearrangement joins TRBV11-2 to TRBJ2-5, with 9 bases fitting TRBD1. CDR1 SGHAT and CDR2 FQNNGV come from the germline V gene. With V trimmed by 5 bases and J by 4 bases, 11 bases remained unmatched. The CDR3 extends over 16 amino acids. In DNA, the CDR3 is TGTGCCAGCAGCCCCTGGGGACAGGGAAAGCGAGAGACCCAGTACTTC. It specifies CASSPWGQGKRETQYF. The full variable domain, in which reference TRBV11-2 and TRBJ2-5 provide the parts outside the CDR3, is EAGVAQSPRYKIIEKRQSVAFWCNPISGHATLYWYQQILGQGPKLLIQFQNNGVVDDSQLPKDRFSAERLKGVDSTLKIQPAKLEDSAVYLCASSPWGQGKRETQYFGPGTRLLVL.

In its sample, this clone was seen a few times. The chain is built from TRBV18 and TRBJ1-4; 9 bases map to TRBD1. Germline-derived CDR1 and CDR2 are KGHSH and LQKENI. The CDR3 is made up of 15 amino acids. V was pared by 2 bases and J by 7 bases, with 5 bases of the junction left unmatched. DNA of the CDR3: TGTGCCAGCTCACCAACAGGGGGCCGCGGTGAAAAACTGTTTTTT. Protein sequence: CASSPTGGRGEKLFF. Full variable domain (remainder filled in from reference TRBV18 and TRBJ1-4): NAGVMQNPRHLVRRRGQEARLRCSPMKGHSHVYWYRQLPEEGLKFMVYLQKENIIDESGMPKERFSAEFPKEGPSILRIQQVVRGDSAAYFCASSPTGGRGEKLFFGSGTQLSVL.